These 27 T cell receptor beta chains were sequenced from one sample in a study of T cell repertoires in cytomegalovirus infection. TCRdb reprocessed the reads via MiXCR and lists one record per CDR3 protein. The sample includes about 130,000 distinct CDR3 sequences, 8% to 9% of them seen just once. The source material was PBMCs. The receptors shown here come from a human donor in good health (CMV status not recorded). Some clones in this sample may be carry-over from other donors' samples.

This clonotype was recorded many times. This sequence joins TRBV12-5 and TRBJ2-1; D perhaps matches TRBD1 (6 bases). Trimming took 5 bases from V and 6 from J, leaving 14 bases between them. Germline V lookup: CDR1 LGHNT, CDR2 FRNRAP. The CDR3 totals 14 residues. The CDR3: CASGPHGQTNEQFF. Here the CDR3 DNA reads TGTGCTAGTGGTCCCCACGGACAGACCAATGAGCAGTTCTTC.

This clonotype came up many times. This chain connects TRBV4-1 to TRBJ1-2, with TRBD1 identical over 8 bases. The germline gives CDR1 MGHRA, CDR2 YSYEKL. J was trimmed by 5 bases and V by 4 bases; bases with no gene match: 9. This CDR3 has 15 residues. Here the CDR3 reads CASSPGQGAKYGYTF. CDR3 nucleotides: TGCGCCAGCAGCCCTGGGCAGGGGGCAAAGTATGGCTACACCTTC.

This clonotype appeared a few times. This chain uses TRBV25-1 with TRBJ2-3; D not resolved. CDR1 is MGHDK, CDR2 SYGVNS, per germline. Between the trimmed V and J ends, which lost 3 bases and 6 bases, there was a span of 4 bases. This CDR3 region has 11 residues. CDR3 in amino acids: CASSDLDTQYF. DNA for the CDR3: TGTGCCAGCAGTGATCTGGATACGCAGTATTTT.

A few counts support this clonotype. The chain joins TRBV28 to TRBJ1-1; D may be TRBD1 (6 bases). Germline-derived CDR1 and CDR2 are MDHEN and SYDVKM. V dropped 10 bases and J dropped 8 bases, with 23 bases sitting between them. CDR3 length: 14 amino acids. CDR3 region: CAISRGASVFEAFF. CDR3 sequence (DNA): TGTGCCATCAGCAGGGGAGCCTCAGTCTTCGAAGCTTTCTTT.

This clonotype was observed many times. The chain links TRBV7-8 to TRBJ1-1, with TRBD1 as a possible D gene (5 bases). This CDR3 is 13 amino acids long. Trimming shortened V by 1 base and J by 11 bases, and 14 bases separated the two germline ends. Germline CDR1 SGHVS, CDR2 FQNEAQ. CDR3 DNA: TGTGCCAGCAGCTTAGGACCCCGAGGGGACGCTTTCTTT. Its translation: CASSLGPRGDAFF.

This clonotype was detected many times. The rearrangement joins TRBV15 to TRBJ2-7; D possibly uses TRBD1 or TRBD2 (6 bases each). The CDR3 extends over 15 amino acids. The V end lost 5 bases, the J end lost 4 bases, and 18 bases lay between the germline ends. Germline loops: CDR1 LNHNV, CDR2 YYDKDF (reference sequence). The CDR3 spells CATSPSGRGRYEQYF. The CDR3 nucleotides read TGTGCCACCAGCCCCTCAGGACGGGGGCGGTACGAGCAGTACTTC.

This clonotype was seen ten or more times. The V call is TRBV2, the J call TRBJ2-7; D is uncertain. Germline V lookup: CDR1 SNHLY, CDR2 FYNNEI. V was trimmed by 4 bases and J by 3 bases, leaving 10 bases between them. The CDR3 sequence is 13 residues long. CDR3 bases: TGTGCCAGCAGTGTAAACAGAGGCTACGAGCAGTACTTC. It yields the protein CASSVNRGYEQYF.

Here the CDR3 reads CASSGRLAGDQETQYF. CDR3 DNA: TGTGCCAGCAGTGGGAGACTAGCGGGCGACCAAGAGACCCAGTACTTC. This chain links TRBV2 with TRBJ2-5, with TRBD2 identical over 10 bases. V gave up 4 bases and J gave up 0 bases; unmatched junction bases: 5. The germline V gene encodes CDR1 SNHLY and CDR2 FYNNEI. This CDR3 has 16 amino acids.

At least ten counts were recorded for this clonotype. The genes are TRBV9 and TRBJ1-3; tentative D call: TRBD1 (5 bases). The CDR3 sequence is 14 residues long. Germline V gene sequence: CDR1 SGDLS, CDR2 YYNGEE. Trimming pared 3 bases from V and 4 bases from J, leaving 11 bases between. The CDR3 reads CASSGPGPGNTIYF. CDR3 DNA sequence: TGTGCCAGCAGCGGTCCGGGACCAGGAAACACCATATATTTT.

There are many counts of this clonotype. The chain recombines TRBV7-2 with TRBJ2-1, with 9 positions matching TRBD2. The germline V gene encodes CDR1 SGHTA and CDR2 FQGNSA. The J segment lost 4 bases and the V segment lost 4 bases, leaving 5 bases of the junction unmatched. The length of the CDR3 is 15 residues. CDR3 sequence: CASSSRAGGYNEQFF. The CDR3, as DNA: TGTGCCAGCAGCTCGCGAGCGGGGGGTTACAATGAGCAGTTCTTC.

This clonotype was seen ten or more times. V gene TRBV7-8 combines with J gene TRBJ1-5; possible D gene TRBD1, 5 bases. Per the germline V gene, CDR1 is SGHVS and CDR2 is FQNEAQ. V lost 5 bases and J 6 bases, leaving 14 bases between the germline ends. This CDR3 has 14 amino acids. The CDR3 spells CASSQGRVSQPQHF. Written as DNA, the CDR3 is TGTGCCAGCAGCCAGGGCAGGGTATCTCAGCCCCAGCATTTT. The entire variable domain, with the rest obtained from reference TRBV7-8 and TRBJ1-5, is as follows: GAGVSQSPRYKVAKRGQDVALRCDPISGHVSLFWYQQALGQGPEFLTYFQNEAQLDKSGLPSDRFFAERPEGSVSTLKIQRTQQEDSAVYLCASSQGRVSQPQHFGDGTRLSIL.

This clonotype came up many times. This chain uses TRBV7-2 with TRBJ2-5; the match to TRBD1 covers 7 bases. CDR1 and CDR2 from the germline V gene are SGHTA and FQGNSA. The CDR3 runs 15 residues. The V segment lost 5 bases and the J segment 3 bases; nucleotides outside the gene matches: 9. The CDR3 region is CASSPAGTAKETQYF. In nucleotides, the CDR3 is TGTGCCAGCAGCCCCGCAGGGACAGCAAAAGAGACCCAGTACTTC.

There are many counts of this clonotype. The chain employs TRBV11-2 and TRBJ1-3, with D tentatively TRBD1 (5 bases). CDR1 SGHAT and CDR2 FQNNGV come from the germline V gene. V lost 4 bases and J 3 bases, leaving 19 bases between the germline ends. The CDR3 runs to 17 residues. The chain's CDR3 is CASSSTRGGRGGNTIYF. For the CDR3, the DNA is TGTGCCAGCAGCTCCACCCGGGGCGGACGTGGTGGAAACACCATATATTTT.

This clonotype was counted many times. This chain connects TRBV11-1 to TRBJ2-7, with D possibly being TRBD1 (6 bases). Trimming stripped 5 bases from V and 3 bases from J, with 8 bases between. CDR3 length: 12 amino acids. Germline loops: CDR1 SGHAT, CDR2 FQDESV (reference sequence). The CDR3 DNA reads TGTGCCAGCAGCCGACAGGACTACGAGCAGTACTTC. The encoded protein is CASSRQDYEQYF.

This clonotype showed up many times. J is TRBJ1-1 and V is TRBV27; D perhaps matches TRBD1 (5 bases). The CDR3 length is 16 residues. V was trimmed by 5 bases and J by 1 base, leaving 17 bases between them. Germline assignment: CDR1 MNHEY and CDR2 SMNVEV (reference sequence). CDR3 protein: CASSPSGRGRNTEAFF. The CDR3 bases are TGTGCCAGCAGTCCTTCTGGGAGGGGAAGGAACACTGAAGCTTTCTTT.

At least ten counts were recorded for this clonotype. The gene calls are TRBV19 and TRBJ2-3; D gene unclear. Per the germline V gene, CDR1 is LNHDA and CDR2 is SQIVND (reference sequence). V gave up 3 bases and J gave up 4 bases, with 2 bases separating them. This CDR3 contains 11 residues. The CDR3 bases are TGTGCCAGTAGTATCGCAGATACGCAGTATTTT. This encodes CASSIADTQYF. The complete variable domain, with remaining parts taken from reference TRBV19 and TRBJ2-3, reads DGGITQSPKYLFRKEGQNVTLSCEQNLNHDAMYWYRQDPGQGLRLIYYSQIVNDFQKGDIAEGYSVSREKKESFPLTVTSAQKNPTAFYLCASSIADTQYFGPGTRLTVL.

In its sample, this clonotype was seen a few times. The gene calls are TRBV28 and TRBJ2-2; D not resolved. Germline V gives CDR1 MDHEN, CDR2 SYDVKM. With 5 bases removed from V and 2 bases from J, the gap between germline ends came to 12 bases. The length of the CDR3 is 15 residues. CDR3 in DNA: TGTGCCAGCAGTCTTTTGGACGGAAACACCGGGGAGCTGTTTTTT. It translates to CASSLLDGNTGELFF.

The chain links TRBV20-1 to TRBJ2-5; TRBD2 matches 14 bases. The CDR3 is 16 amino acids. Germline CDR1 and CDR2: DFQATT and SNEGSKA (reference sequence). V lost 6 bases, J lost 2 bases, and 8 bases stayed unmatched. The CDR3, as DNA: TGCAGTGCCCCTGGGACTAGCGGGGGACTACAAGAGACCCAGTACTTC. It specifies CSAPGTSGGLQETQYF.

In this sample, this clonotype turned up many times. The V and J genes are TRBV5-1 and TRBJ2-5, with 7 bases matching TRBD2. This CDR3 contains 15 residues. CDR1 is SGHRS and CDR2 is YFSETQ in the germline V gene. J gave up 1 base and V 0 bases, and 3 bases lay outside the gene matches. The CDR3 DNA is TGCGCCAGCAGCTTGGGAACTAGCGTCCAAGAGACCCAGTACTTC. It specifies CASSLGTSVQETQYF.

Ten or more counts support this clonotype. The chain has TRBV7-2 and TRBJ1-5, with a weak D call TRBD1 (5 bases). The germline gives CDR1 SGHTA, CDR2 FQGNSA. CDR3 length equals 15 residues. Trimming cost V 5 bases and J 3 bases, with 14 bases left between them. The CDR3 bases are TGTGCCAGCAGCAAATCCGACAGCTCCAATCAGCCCCAGCATTTT. Amino acid sequence: CASSKSDSSNQPQHF.

This clonotype was counted ten times or more. V is TRBV7-9 and J is TRBJ1-6; TRBD1 matches at 10 bases. The germline gives CDR1 SEHNR, CDR2 FQNEAQ (reference sequence). V gave up 5 bases and J gave up 6 bases; unmatched junction bases: 4. CDR3 length: 15 residues. For the CDR3, the DNA is TGTGCCAGCAGCCTCCGGGACAGGGGTAATTCACCCCTCCACTTT. Encoded protein: CASSLRDRGNSPLHF.

V usage is TRBV5-1 and J usage is TRBJ2-5, with D possibly TRBD1 on 6 matching bases. Germline CDR1 SGHRS, CDR2 YFSETQ. Trimming stripped 3 bases from V and 5 bases from J, with 17 bases between. The CDR3 is made up of 15 amino acids. DNA of the CDR3: TGCGCCAGCAGCTCCACCCCAGGGGATGGGGAGACCCAGTACTTC. Its translation: CASSSTPGDGETQYF.

V gene TRBV19 combines with J gene TRBJ1-1, with D maybe TRBD1 (5 bases). Germline V CDR1 and CDR2: LNHDA, SQIVND (reference sequence). Trimming took 3 bases from V and 1 from J, leaving 9 bases between them. The CDR3 consists of 14 residues. CDR3 DNA: TGTGCCAGTAGTATGGGGCTGGCGAACACTGAAGCTTTCTTT. It specifies CASSMGLANTEAFF. The full variable domain, in which reference TRBV19 and TRBJ1-1 provide the parts outside the CDR3, is DGGITQSPKYLFRKEGQNVTLSCEQNLNHDAMYWYRQDPGQGLRLIYYSQIVNDFQKGDIAEGYSVSREKKESFPLTVTSAQKNPTAFYLCASSMGLANTEAFFGQGTRLTVV.

The rearrangement uses TRBV19 and TRBJ2-2, with D perhaps matching TRBD1 (6 bases). The length of the CDR3 is 15 residues. Germline V gene data show CDR1 as LNHDA and CDR2 as SQIVND (reference sequence). V was clipped by 3 bases and J by 5 bases, with 13 bases between them. CDR3 in amino acids: CASSIPRTATGELFF. CDR3 coding DNA: TGTGCCAGTAGTATCCCCAGGACAGCGACCGGGGAGCTGTTTTTT.

This clonotype was found a few times. The rearrangement uses TRBV9 and TRBJ1-2; D unresolved. In germline, CDR1 is SGDLS, CDR2 YYNGEE. V lost 4 bases and J 8 bases, leaving 15 bases between the germline ends. This CDR3 is 13 amino acids long. CDR3 in amino acids: CASSSLGFEGYTF. CDR3 coding DNA: TGTGCCAGCAGCTCGCTGGGGTTTGAAGGCTACACCTTC.

The sample holds many counts of this clonotype. V is TRBV5-1 and J is TRBJ2-7, with 12 nucleotides matching TRBD1. The germline CDR1 and CDR2 sequences are SGHRS and YFSETQ. The CDR3 covers 15 residues. With 4 bases clipped from V and 5 bases from J, the junction kept 7 bases outside the gene matches. The CDR3 DNA sequence: TGCGCCAGCAGCCCGGGACAGGGGGCGGTCCACGAGCAGTACTTC. It is translated as CASSPGQGAVHEQYF.

This clonotype has ten or more counts. This chain joins TRBV11-3 and TRBJ2-5; 8 positions agree with TRBD1. CDR1 SGHNT and CDR2 YENEEA come from the germline V gene. The ends lost 4 bases at V and 0 bases at J; junction bases unmatched: 7. This CDR3 comprises 16 residues. The CDR3 coding sequence is TGTGCCAGCAGCTCCCGGACAGGGTCGTACCAAGAGACCCAGTACTTC. Its protein product is CASSSRTGSYQETQYF.